Described below is a single TCR beta chain sequence and its context. From germline, CDR1 is MGHRA and CDR2 YSYEKL. The CDR3 spans 15 residues. J was trimmed by 4 bases and V by 3 bases; bases with no gene match: 8. The source of the sample is a study of blood T cell repertoires in COVID-19. Using immunoSEQ multiplex PCR, the repertoire was profiled, and TCRdb retains in-frame clones only, with some absent. This sample has around 450,000 clones, with roughly 91% found just once. The sequence was collected from a man aged 18-30 years who had recovered from COVID-19. The sequenced material came from PBMCs or T cells enriched from blood (not recorded which). The chain couples TRBV4-1 to TRBJ2-7, with 8 bases that match TRBD1. The CDR3 here is CASSQGGQGGYEQYF. The DNA of the CDR3 is TGCGCCAGCAGCCAGGGTGGACAGGGTGGGTACGAGCAGTACTTC.